Listed here are 24 T cell receptor beta chains from one sample, sequenced in a study of T cells after yellow fever vaccination. TCRdb re-called the 5' RACE reads through MiXCR, storing one row per CDR3 protein. The sample yields roughly 500,000 distinct CDR3 sequences, roughly 21% seen once. The sample consisted of PBMCs, taken 15 days after the yellow fever booster vaccination. The receptors here all came from a man between 25 and 39 years old who received the YFV17D yellow fever vaccine.

This clonotype was detected a few times. The gene calls are TRBV29-1 and TRBJ2-7; D is uncertain. CDR3 length: 11 amino acids. Trimming stripped 6 bases from V and 5 bases from J, with 11 bases between. Germline V gene data show CDR1 as SQVTM and CDR2 as ANQGSEA. The CDR3 sequence is CSVTSGHEQYF. In nucleotides, the CDR3 is TGCAGCGTCACGTCTGGTCACGAGCAGTACTTC.

The V and J genes are TRBV20-1 and TRBJ1-5; the D is unclear. Trimming took 4 bases from V and 11 from J, leaving 18 bases between them. This CDR3 region has 13 residues. Germline V gene lookup returns CDR1 DFQATT and CDR2 SNEGSKA (reference sequence). The CDR3 bases are TGCAGTGCTACGCGAGGCCTTATAAGGGCCCAGCATTTT. Translated: CSATRGLIRAQHF.

The chain is built from TRBV20-1 and TRBJ2-7; 8 bases match TRBD2. CDR1 and CDR2 (germline): DFQATT, SNEGSKA (reference sequence). The CDR3 runs to 13 residues. With V trimmed by 5 bases and J by 3 bases, 6 bases remained unmatched. CDR3 region: CSARAGGFYEQYF. The CDR3 DNA reads TGCAGTGCTCGTGCGGGAGGTTTCTACGAGCAGTACTTC.

This chain links TRBV12-3 or TRBV12-4 with TRBJ1-2; 12 bases are shared with TRBD1. This CDR3 is 17 amino acids long. Unmatched junction bases numbered 10, after V lost 5 bases and J lost 3 bases. For the CDR3, the DNA is TGTGCCAGCAGTCCGACCGGGACAGGGGGCTTTTACTATGGCTACACCTTC. As protein: CASSPTGTGGFYYGYTF.

The chain recombines TRBV28 with TRBJ2-3; D unresolved. Germline loops: CDR1 MDHEN, CDR2 SYDVKM. This CDR3 comprises 17 residues. V was cut by 4 bases and J by 4 bases, with 21 bases left in between. The CDR3 DNA is TGTGCCAGCAGTTATCCTGGTAGAGTTACACCACCAGATACGCAGTATTTT. Protein sequence: CASSYPGRVTPPDTQYF.

This rearrangement joins TRBV10-2 to TRBJ1-1; possibly TRBD1 for D (5 bases). CDR1 WSHSY and CDR2 SAAADI come from the germline V gene. V lost 6 bases and J lost 1, with 9 bases in between. The CDR3 runs 13 residues. For the CDR3, the DNA is TGCGCCAGCAGGGAGGACAAGAACACTGAAGCTTTCTTT. This sequence encodes CASREDKNTEAFF.

This clonotype was counted only a few times. The CDR3 bases are TGTGCCAGCAGTCCTCACAGGGGGCTGACGGGCGAGCAGTACTTC. It codes for CASSPHRGLTGEQYF. The chain recombines TRBV28 with TRBJ2-7, with TRBD1 matching 9 bases. The CDR3 is made up of 15 amino acids. Germline assignment: CDR1 MDHEN and CDR2 SYDVKM. The trim removed 5 bases at V and 6 bases at J, leaving 11 bases unmatched.

Only a few counts were recorded for this clonotype. V and J are TRBV6-2 or TRBV6-3 and TRBJ2-1, with 8 bases fitting TRBD2. The CDR3 has 16 residues. J was trimmed by 6 bases and V by 0 bases; bases with no gene match: 7. Germline values: CDR1 MNHEY, CDR2 SVGEGT. The CDR3: CASSYSGTRGVNEQFF. As DNA, the CDR3 is TGTGCCAGCAGTTACTCCGGGACTAGGGGGGTCAATGAGCAGTTCTTC.

This clonotype was found a few times. The J gene is TRBJ1-6, the V gene TRBV12-3 or TRBV12-4; D is undetermined. V shed 4 bases and J shed 10 bases, with 11 bases lying between them. CDR3 length: 13 residues. CDR3 region: CASSSQRGSPLHF. The CDR3 DNA is TGTGCCAGCAGTTCGCAGAGAGGCTCACCCCTCCACTTT.

V is TRBV6-2 or TRBV6-3 and J is TRBJ2-5; tentative D call: TRBD2 (6 bases). The CDR3 totals 15 residues. V shed 10 bases and J shed 3 bases, with 21 bases lying between them. Germline CDR1 and CDR2: MNHEY and SVGEGT. The CDR3 DNA reads TGTGCCACGTTCCCCCGCGGGGCTCAAGAAGAGACCCAGTACTTC. Translated, it gives CATFPRGAQEETQYF.

This clonotype came up a few times. The J gene is TRBJ2-1, the V gene TRBV5-1; TRBD1 aligns across 7 bases. The CDR3 is 14 residues long. Germline CDR1 is SGHRS and CDR2 is YFSETQ. With V trimmed by 4 bases and J by 4 bases, 5 bases remained unmatched. The CDR3 region has the DNA TGCGCCAGCAGCATTGCGGACAGGTACAATGAGCAGTTCTTC. This sequence encodes CASSIADRYNEQFF.

The chain links TRBV27 to TRBJ2-7; the D gene could be TRBD1 or TRBD2 (5 bases each). Germline V gene sequence: CDR1 MNHEY, CDR2 SMNVEV (reference sequence). Trimming stripped 4 bases from V and 0 bases from J, with 7 bases between. This CDR3 has 13 residues. For the CDR3, the DNA is TGTGCCAGCAGTTGGGGGAGCTCCTACGAGCAGTACTTC. The encoded protein is CASSWGSSYEQYF.

The chain combines TRBV7-2 with TRBJ2-7; TRBD1 aligns across 7 bases. Germline V gene sequence: CDR1 SGHTA, CDR2 FQGNSA. The ends lost 5 bases at V and 6 bases at J; junction bases unmatched: 7. The CDR3 has 13 amino acids. The CDR3 loop reads CASSNRGSGEQYF. The CDR3 coding sequence is TGTGCCAGCAGCAACAGGGGATCGGGCGAGCAGTACTTC.

The chain couples TRBV5-5 to TRBJ2-7; TRBD1 is a possible D gene (5 bases). V lost 1 base, J lost 0 bases, and 14 bases lay in between. This CDR3 has 16 amino acids. The germline V gene encodes CDR1 SGHKS and CDR2 YYEKEE (reference sequence). In DNA form, the CDR3 reads TGTGCCAGCAGCTTGTTGCCAGGGCCAAGCTCCTACGAGCAGTACTTC. Its protein is CASSLLPGPSSYEQYF.

This clonotype was counted only a few times. The rearrangement joins TRBV7-9 to TRBJ1-4; maybe TRBD1 (5 bases). Trimming cost V 0 bases and J 6 bases, with 14 bases left between them. Germline assignment: CDR1 SEHNR and CDR2 FQNEAQ (reference sequence). The CDR3 spans 16 residues. DNA of the CDR3: TGTGCCAGCAGCTTAGCAACCGGGACGATGGATGAAAAACTGTTTTTT. Amino acids: CASSLATGTMDEKLFF. The whole variable domain, remainder taken from reference TRBV7-9 and TRBJ1-4, is DTGVSQNPRHKITKRGQNVTFRCDPISEHNRLYWYRQTLGQGPEFLTYFQNEAQLEKSRLLSDRFSAERPKGSFSTLEIQRTEQGDSAMYLCASSLATGTMDEKLFFGSGTQLSVL.

This clonotype turned up a few times. J is TRBJ1-2 and V is TRBV20-1; no clear D gene. This CDR3 has 13 amino acids. Germline lookup yields CDR1 DFQATT and CDR2 SNEGSKA (reference sequence). V lost 3 bases to trimming and J lost 0 bases, with 8 bases between them. The CDR3: CSASRHTNYGYTF. The CDR3 region has the DNA TGCAGTGCTAGCCGGCACACTAACTATGGCTACACCTTC.

This clonotype was observed a few times. The chain recombines TRBV4-3 with TRBJ2-1; the D is unclear. Looked up from germline, CDR1 is LGHNA and CDR2 is YSLEER. Trimming removed 0 bases from V and 0 bases from J, with 9 bases in between. The CDR3 totals 16 residues. The CDR3 DNA sequence: TGCGCCAGCAGCCAAGACCCGTCTAGCTCCTACAATGAGCAGTTCTTC. It yields the protein CASSQDPSSSYNEQFF.

This clonotype was seen a few times. The V call is TRBV6-2 or TRBV6-3, the J call TRBJ1-1, with 7 nucleotides matching TRBD1. J gave up 3 bases and V 8 bases, and 3 bases lay outside the gene matches. The CDR3 length is 12 residues. Germline CDR1 is MNHEY and CDR2 is SVGEGT. CDR3 protein: CASAQGDTEAFF. DNA of the CDR3: TGTGCCAGCGCCCAGGGGGACACTGAAGCTTTCTTT.

This clonotype was counted between two and nine times. This rearrangement joins TRBV9 to TRBJ2-5; perhaps TRBD2 as D (5 bases). V was shortened by 4 bases and J by 5 bases, with 12 bases between the two germline ends. There are 13 residues in the CDR3. Per germline, CDR1 SGDLS and CDR2 YYNGEE. CDR3 amino acids: CASSPSEGETQYF. CDR3 in DNA: TGTGCCAGCAGCCCGAGCGAGGGTGAGACCCAGTACTTC.

This clonotype was seen only a few times. The chain recombines TRBV4-3 with TRBJ2-5; either TRBD1 or TRBD2 may supply D (5 bases each). Between the trimmed V and J ends, which lost 4 bases and 5 bases, there was a span of 20 bases. Germline assignment: CDR1 LGHNA and CDR2 YSLEER. The CDR3 is 16 amino acids. The CDR3 coding sequence is TGCGCCAGCAGCCCTAATACGTGGTCGTGGGGGGAGACCCAGTACTTC. It specifies CASSPNTWSWGETQYF.

In its sample, this clonotype was seen a few times. The chain has TRBV6-1 and TRBJ2-2; D call uncertain. The ends were cut back, 6 bases at V and 4 bases at J, with 9 bases in the middle. The germline V gene encodes CDR1 MNHNS and CDR2 SASEGT. CDR3 size: 13 residues. The CDR3 here is CASSLYLTGELFF. CDR3 coding DNA: TGTGCCAGCAGCCTATATCTCACCGGGGAGCTGTTTTTT.

The chain employs TRBV29-1 and TRBJ2-7; 9 bases agree with TRBD1. Trimming removed 7 bases from V and 2 bases from J; junction bases left unmatched: 6. Germline V lookup: CDR1 SQVTM, CDR2 ANQGSEA. The CDR3 sequence is 13 residues long. CDR3 sequence reads: CSAVRDRAYEQYF. CDR3 in DNA: TGCAGCGCCGTCCGGGACAGGGCCTACGAGCAGTACTTC.

This chain connects TRBV4-1 to TRBJ2-1; TRBD2 matches at 8 bases. After removal of 7 bases from V and 9 bases from J, the junction contained 5 bases not matched to a gene. CDR1 and CDR2 from the germline V gene are MGHRA and YSYEKL. The CDR3 runs to 12 residues. The CDR3 DNA reads as TGCGCCAGCACCGCGGGAGGAGGTGAGCAGTTCTTC. It yields the protein CASTAGGGEQFF.

This clonotype was found a few times. An end of the junction does not agree with germline; a read error may underlie this. The chain uses TRBV6-5 and TRBJ1-5; 11 nucleotides match TRBD1. Per the germline V gene, CDR1 is MNHEY and CDR2 is SVGAGI. The CDR3 has 16 amino acids. The CDR3 region has the DNA TGTGCCAGCAGTTATCGGACAGGGGGCCGAAATCGGCCCCAGCATTTT. This codes for CASSYRTGGRNRPQHF.